This T cell receptor (beta chain) originates from a study of blood T cells in healthy people across ages. A few counts support this clonotype. Combining a sample-barcoded 5' primer with a J-beta primer mix, a second PCR ran for roughly 7 to 12 cycles. TCRdb ran MiXCR on the 5' RACE reads and lists one entry per CDR3 protein. The sample records approximately 690,000 distinct CDR3 sequences, approximately 50% being singletons. The origin of this receptor is a man in his 60s in good health. Sequenced: blood.

CDR3 DNA: TGTGCCAGCAGTTTTGGGGACCGTTCGCAGGCTGAAGCTTTCTTT. This encodes CASSFGDRSQAEAFF. The V gene is TRBV27, the J gene TRBJ1-1; D perhaps matches TRBD1 (5 bases). The CDR3 covers 15 residues. The V gene's germline CDR1 is MNHEY and CDR2 SMNVEV (reference sequence). The V end was cut by 3 bases, the J end by 6 bases, with 17 bases between.